The 11 T cell receptor beta chains listed next were all sequenced from one sample in a study of blood T cell repertoires in COVID-19. Assay used: immunoSEQ multiplex PCR; TCRdb lists only in-frame clones, some missing. The sample holds some 140,000 clones, 70% to 85% seen once. Sequenced input: peripheral blood. The source of these receptors is a man in his 60s with COVID-19, enrolled during active disease.

The DNA for the CDR3 is TGTGCCAGCAGTTTAATTTTCCTAGCGGGGGACCGACAAGAGACCCAGTACTTC. Translating gives CASSLIFLAGDRQETQYF. This chain links TRBV28 with TRBJ2-5, with 10 bases that match TRBD2. Germline V gene lookup returns CDR1 MDHEN and CDR2 SYDVKM. The CDR3 consists of 18 residues. The V gene end was trimmed by 2 bases and the J gene end by 2 bases; junction bases not matched to a gene: 11. Full variable domain (remainder filled in from reference TRBV28 and TRBJ2-5): DVKVTQSSRYLVKRTGEKVFLECVQDMDHENMFWYRQDPGLGLRLIYFSYDVKMKEKGDIPEGYSVSREKKERFSLILESASTNQTSMYLCASSLIFLAGDRQETQYFGPGTRLLVL.

V is TRBV7-9 and J is TRBJ2-1, with 8 bases identical to TRBD2. The CDR3 loop spans 15 amino acids. V lost 6 bases and J lost 8; bases outside the gene matches: 12. The germline gives CDR1 SEHNR, CDR2 FQNEAQ (reference sequence). The CDR3: CASSRGLGNIDEQFF. The CDR3 DNA reads as TGTGCCAGCAGTAGGGGACTAGGGAATATCGATGAGCAGTTCTTC.

This chain uses TRBV27 with TRBJ2-5, with unresolved D. Trimming took 10 bases from V and 2 from J, leaving 5 bases between them. Germline V gene data show CDR1 as MNHEY and CDR2 as SMNVEV (reference sequence). There are 10 residues in the CDR3. CDR3 nucleotides: TGTGCCAACCTACAAGAGACCCAGTACTTC. Its translation is CANLQETQYF.

This sequence joins TRBV6-2 or TRBV6-3 and TRBJ2-5, with no clear D. The CDR3 runs 12 residues. Germline V gives CDR1 MNHEY, CDR2 SVGEGT. The germline V and J ends were trimmed by 5 bases and 4 bases, with 8 bases remaining between them. CDR3 sequence reads: CASSQTIETQYF. Here the CDR3 DNA reads TGTGCCAGCAGTCAGACAATAGAGACCCAGTACTTC.

This chain joins TRBV5-1 and TRBJ2-1, with D tentatively TRBD2 (6 bases). Germline V gene data show CDR1 as SGHRS and CDR2 as YFSETQ. Trimming took 4 bases from V and 9 from J, leaving 23 bases between them. The CDR3 has 16 amino acids. The DNA of the CDR3 is TGCGCCAGCAGCCCGGGCCTTGGAGAAATCGGGGGTGAGCAGTTCTTC. It yields the protein CASSPGLGEIGGEQFF.

This chain connects TRBV12-3 or TRBV12-4 to TRBJ2-7, with D perhaps matching TRBD1 (5 bases). CDR3 length equals 13 residues. V lost 3 bases to trimming and J lost 4 bases, with 10 bases between them. The CDR3 region is CASSFDSRYEQYF. CDR3 nucleotide sequence: TGTGCCAGCAGTTTTGACAGTAGATACGAGCAGTACTTC.

This clone was detected only once. The gene calls are TRBV5-1 and TRBJ1-5; perhaps TRBD1 as D (5 bases). The V end lost 4 bases, the J end lost 5 bases, and 13 bases lay between the germline ends. The germline V gene encodes CDR1 SGHRS and CDR2 YFSETQ. The CDR3 is 14 amino acids. The CDR3 nucleotides are TGCGCCAGCAGCAAGGAACCGGGGGATCAGCCCCAGCATTTT. It is translated as CASSKEPGDQPQHF.

This rearrangement joins TRBV3-1 (or the pseudogene TRBV3-2) to TRBJ2-1; 9 nucleotides agree with TRBD1. Unmatched junction bases numbered 2, after V lost 3 bases and J lost 5 bases. The CDR3 spans 14 residues. Looked up from germline, CDR1 is LGHDT and CDR2 is YNNKEL (reference sequence). The chain's CDR3 is CASSHRTGDNEQFF. The CDR3 coding sequence is TGTGCCAGCAGCCACCGGACAGGGGACAATGAGCAGTTCTTC.

The chain uses TRBV2 and TRBJ2-6; D is possibly TRBD2 (5 bases). The CDR3 runs 15 residues. Germline V gene data show CDR1 as SNHLY and CDR2 as FYNNEI. The ends were cut back, 3 bases at V and 2 bases at J, with 8 bases in the middle. CDR3 DNA: TGTGCCAGCAGTGAGACGGGGACTGGGGCCAACGTCCTGACTTTC. Translated: CASSETGTGANVLTF.

The V call is TRBV5-1, the J call TRBJ2-1; the match to TRBD2 covers 10 bases. Germline V gene data show CDR1 as SGHRS and CDR2 as YFSETQ. Trimming removed 7 bases from V and 8 bases from J; junction bases left unmatched: 9. The CDR3 has 14 residues. CDR3: CASRALAGVDEQFF. The CDR3 coding sequence is TGCGCCAGCCGAGCGCTAGCGGGAGTAGATGAGCAGTTCTTC.

This rearrangement joins TRBV18 to TRBJ1-1, with D unclear. The CDR3 extends over 14 amino acids. Germline CDR1 reads KGHSH; CDR2 reads LQKENI. V lost 3 bases and J 1 base, leaving 9 bases between the germline ends. CDR3 bases: TGTGCCAGCTCACCTCTGGCAAAGAACACTGAAGCTTTCTTT. Translation gives CASSPLAKNTEAFF.